This record looks at one T cell receptor (beta chain) sequence and its context. The sample belongs to a study of blood T cell repertoires in COVID-19. Study-level background: Acute and convalescent COVID-19 samples came from the United States, Italy and Spain. PBMCs, B-cell-depleted T cells, or T cells were the source of the cDNA or gDNA that made up the material.

V dropped 2 bases and J dropped 6; count of bases not matched to a gene: 4. Per the germline V gene, CDR1 is SGHNT and CDR2 is YYREEE (reference sequence). The CDR3 is 13 amino acids. As handled by the study authors: Reference gene primer amplification in the assay estimated nucleated cell counts. Only in-frame clones appear in the TCRdb table, and some are missing; sequencing was by immunoSEQ multiplex PCR. V, J and clone size derive from that table, while D and trimming were established from the DNA sequence. The sample lists 120,000 to 150,000 clones, about 80% occurring once. Sequencing was carried out using peripheral blood. This TCR was recovered from a man over 45 with acute or convalescent COVID-19. The chain uses TRBV5-4 and TRBJ1-2; TRBD1 matches at 7 bases. The CDR3 region is CASSFTGVDGYTF. The CDR3 nucleotides read TGTGCCAGCAGCTTCACAGGGGTGGATGGCTACACCTTC.